A selection of T cell receptor beta chains follows, all from one sample in a study of blood T cell repertoires in COVID-19. Produced via immunoSEQ multiplex PCR; TCRdb's table is partial and in-frame only. The repertoire holds a few hundred thousand clones, around 90% seen once, with under 1.1% in the top ten. The sequenced sample consisted of peripheral blood. Receptors originate from a woman aged 40 to 50 with COVID-19, enrolled during active disease. Each CDR3 is given with its conserved first and last residue. A clone size is listed for some rows: how often the clone was seen (once, few, many), or a class if it is expanded.

v_call,clone_size,cdr3_aa
TRBV5-8,-,CASVRYGGGGTGELFF
TRBV28,-,CASSLYGGPGEKLFF
TRBV25-1,-,CASSGSIGAQPQHF
TRBV29-1,-,CSVARGLNTEAFF
TRBV7-2,few,CASSSTVEGGGETQYF
TRBV2,-,CASGGTAQETQYF
TRBV29-1,once,CSVGWTGDSYGYTF
TRBV15,-,CATSRRDWNTEAFF
TRBV11-1,-,CASSLATALQETQYF
TRBV29-1,-,CSASLTDTQYF
TRBV7-2,once,CASSMRGGVSYGYTF
TRBV10-3,-,CATRPTSGGGYTGELFF